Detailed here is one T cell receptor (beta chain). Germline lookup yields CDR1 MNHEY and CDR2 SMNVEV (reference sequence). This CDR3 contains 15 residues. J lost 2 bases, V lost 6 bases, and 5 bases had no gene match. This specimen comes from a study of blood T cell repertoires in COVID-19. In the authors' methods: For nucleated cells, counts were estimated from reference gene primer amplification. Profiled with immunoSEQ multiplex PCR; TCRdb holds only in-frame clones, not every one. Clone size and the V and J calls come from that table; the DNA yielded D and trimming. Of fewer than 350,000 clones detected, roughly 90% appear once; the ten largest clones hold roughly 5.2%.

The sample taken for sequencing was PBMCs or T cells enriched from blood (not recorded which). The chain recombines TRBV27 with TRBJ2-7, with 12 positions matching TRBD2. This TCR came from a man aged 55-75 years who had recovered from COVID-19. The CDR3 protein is CASRDRLAGAYEQYF. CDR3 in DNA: TGTGCCAGCAGAGACCGACTAGCGGGGGCCTACGAGCAGTACTTC.